These 26 T cell receptor beta chains were sequenced from one sample in a study of CD8+CD57+ T cells in acquired aplastic anemia. Genomic DNA templated the TCR beta VDJ and CDR3 profiling. Each CDR3 protein is one row after TCRdb ran MiXCR on the reads. The sample lists 150,000 to 200,000 distinct CDR3 sequences, approximately 48% occurring once. Selection for sequencing was limited to patients who had shown CD8+CD57+ cell expansion by flow cytometry. The source material was sorted CD4+, CD8+, or CD8+CD57+ T cells (not recorded which) from PBMCs. The source is a human donor with aplastic anemia.

This clonotype was seen many times. The chain recombines TRBV9 with TRBJ2-5, with TRBD2 identical over 8 bases. Germline trimming cut 3 bases from V and 0 bases from J; bases unmatched to any gene: 4. Germline V gene data show CDR1 as SGDLS and CDR2 as YYNGEE. This CDR3 spans 15 amino acids. The CDR3 region is CASSGTSWYQETQYF. As DNA, the CDR3 is TGTGCCAGCAGCGGGACTAGCTGGTACCAAGAGACCCAGTACTTC.

V usage is TRBV5-5 and J usage is TRBJ1-4; 8 nucleotides agree with TRBD1. The CDR3 runs to 13 residues. CDR1 and CDR2 from the germline V gene are SGHKS and YYEKEE (reference sequence). Trimming cost V 4 bases and J 15 bases; bases outside gene matches: 11. CDR3 coding DNA: TGTGCCAGCAGCGGTGACAGGGGTACTTTGATGTTTTTT. Its translation is CASSGDRGTLMFF. The full variable domain, with the rest looked up from reference TRBV5-5 and TRBJ1-4, is DAGVTQSPTHLIKTRGQQVTLRCSPISGHKSVSWYQQVLGQGPQFIFQYYEKEERGRGNFPDRFSARQFPNYSSELNVNALLLGDSALYLCASSGDRGTLMFFGSGTQLSVL.

The chain links TRBV29-1 to TRBJ2-5, with D perhaps TRBD1 (7 bases). V shed 4 bases and J shed 2 bases, with 14 bases lying between them. Germline V gene sequence: CDR1 SQVTM, CDR2 ANQGSEA. This CDR3 is 14 amino acids long. The CDR3 region is CSVGGRGEQETQYF. CDR3 DNA: TGCAGCGTTGGGGGCAGGGGGGAGCAAGAGACCCAGTACTTC.

This clonotype was counted ten times or more. This chain joins TRBV7-2 and TRBJ1-6, with TRBD1 matching 8 bases. Germline lookup yields CDR1 SGHTA and CDR2 FQGNSA. Germline trimming cut 5 bases from V and 4 bases from J; bases unmatched to any gene: 4. The CDR3 spans 15 residues. The CDR3 region has the DNA TGTGCCAGCAGCCCCCGGGACAGGTATAATTCACCCCTCCACTTT. Residues: CASSPRDRYNSPLHF.

This clonotype was counted once. The rearrangement uses TRBV2 and TRBJ2-5; D is undetermined. Trimming removed 0 bases at V and 5 bases at J, with 10 bases between. This CDR3 contains 14 residues. The V gene's germline CDR1 is SNHLY and CDR2 FYNNEI. The CDR3 spells CASSEAQLDETQYF. CDR3 in DNA: TGTGCCAGCAGTGAAGCGCAGCTAGACGAGACCCAGTACTTC.

This clonotype was found many times. CDR3 loop: CASSLGLAEHEQFF. CDR3 nucleotides: TGTGCCAGCAGCTTGGGACTAGCTGAGCATGAGCAGTTCTTC. The V gene is TRBV7-2, the J gene TRBJ2-1; 9 bases fit TRBD2. CDR3 size: 14 residues. V lost 3 bases, J lost 8 bases, and 5 bases stayed unmatched. Germline loops: CDR1 SGHTA, CDR2 FQGNSA. The entire variable domain, with the rest obtained from reference TRBV7-2 and TRBJ2-1, is as follows: GAGVSQSPSNKVTEKGKDVELRCDPISGHTALYWYRQSLGQGLEFLIYFQGNSAPDKSGLPSDRFSAERTGGSVSTLTIQRTQQEDSAVYLCASSLGLAEHEQFFGPGTRLTVL.

This clonotype has just a few counts. The rearrangement uses TRBV29-1 and TRBJ2-4, with 7 bases that match TRBD1. The trim removed 7 bases at V and 5 bases at J, leaving 2 bases unmatched. CDR3 size: 11 residues. The germline V gene encodes CDR1 SQVTM and CDR2 ANQGSEA. The CDR3 DNA follows: TGCAGCGGTGGGACAGAAAACATTCAGTACTTC. This translates into CSGGTENIQYF.

This clonotype was counted at least ten times. The chain combines TRBV20-1 with TRBJ2-5; TRBD1 is a possible D gene (6 bases). CDR3 length equals 13 residues. With 5 bases removed from V and 1 base from J, the gap between germline ends came to 11 bases. The germline V gene encodes CDR1 DFQATT and CDR2 SNEGSKA (reference sequence). Here the CDR3 DNA reads TGCAGTGCTCAGGACAGAATCCAAGAGACCCAGTACTTC. Translating it yields CSAQDRIQETQYF.

The CDR3: CASSGTGGKNYGYTF. As DNA, the CDR3 is TGTGCCAGCAGCGGTACAGGGGGTAAAAACTATGGCTACACCTTC. The chain couples TRBV5-4 to TRBJ1-2; TRBD1 matches 8 bases. The germline CDR1 and CDR2 sequences are SGHNT and YYREEE (reference sequence). The CDR3 extends over 15 amino acids. V gave up 4 bases and J gave up 2 bases; unmatched junction bases: 7.

The CDR3 region has the DNA TGTGCCAGCAGTGGGGTGGGGGCTTTCTTT. Its translation: CASSGVGAFF. This sequence joins TRBV2 and TRBJ1-1; D call uncertain. CDR3 length: 10 amino acids. The V end lost 4 bases, the J end lost 11 bases, and 8 bases lay between the germline ends. Per germline, CDR1 SNHLY and CDR2 FYNNEI. Variable domain in full (rest from reference TRBV2 and TRBJ1-1): EPEVTQTPSHQVTQMGQEVILRCVPISNHLYFYWYRQILGQKVEFLVSFYNNEISEKSEIFDDQFSVERPDGSNFTLKIRSTKLEDSAMYFCASSGVGAFFGQGTRLTVV.

This clonotype was detected a few times. V usage is TRBV6-1 and J usage is TRBJ2-1, with 7 bases lining up with TRBD1. Losses at the gene ends were 4 bases for V and 4 bases for J; bases not matched to a gene: 10. The CDR3 length is 16 residues. Germline lookup yields CDR1 MNHNS and CDR2 SASEGT. CDR3 bases: TGTGCCAGCAGTGTCCGTCCCGGGACAGTATACAATGAGCAGTTCTTC. This encodes CASSVRPGTVYNEQFF.

Regarding this clonotype: A much more abundant neighbour one base away suggests this may be a read error. This sequence joins TRBV5-6 and TRBJ2-1; D remains ambiguous. Germline-derived CDR1 and CDR2 are SGHDT and YYEEEE. CDR3 length equals 14 residues. The CDR3 DNA reads as TGTGTCAGCAGCTTGGACGTCCGCGGTGGTGAGCAGTTCTTC. This codes for CVSSLDVRGGEQFF.

This chain joins TRBV20-1 and TRBJ2-7, with D possibly matching TRBD2 (6 bases). CDR3 length: 13 amino acids. With 3 bases removed from V and 5 bases from J, the gap between germline ends came to 14 bases. Germline CDR1 reads DFQATT; CDR2 reads SNEGSKA (reference sequence). CDR3 sequence: CSARNLARNEQYF. CDR3 nucleotide sequence: TGCAGTGCTAGGAATCTAGCGAGGAACGAGCAGTACTTC.

This clonotype appeared a few times. V usage is TRBV19 and J usage is TRBJ2-5; 10 bases line up with TRBD1. The J segment lost 0 bases and the V segment lost 10 bases, leaving 2 bases of the junction unmatched. Germline CDR1 is LNHDA and CDR2 is SQIVND (reference sequence). The CDR3 is made up of 13 amino acids. Here the CDR3 reads CATGTGDQETQYF. The CDR3 DNA follows: TGTGCCACAGGGACAGGGGACCAAGAGACCCAGTACTTC.

This sequence joins TRBV9 and TRBJ2-2; 7 bases are shared with TRBD2. The germline V gene has CDR1 SGDLS and CDR2 YYNGEE. This CDR3 contains 18 residues. V was clipped by 3 bases and J by 0 bases; unmatched bases: 11. CDR3 DNA sequence: TGTGCCAGCAGCGCGAGACTGGGAGGGCAGGCGAACACCGGGGAGCTGTTTTTT. Amino acid sequence: CASSARLGGQANTGELFF.

This clonotype showed up many times. The J gene is TRBJ1-4, the V gene TRBV19, with D possibly TRBD1 on 6 matching bases. This CDR3 has 14 amino acids. Germline assignment: CDR1 LNHDA and CDR2 SQIVND (reference sequence). V gave up 7 bases and J gave up 2 bases, with 11 bases separating them. In DNA form, the CDR3 reads TGTGCCAGTAAAAGACAGGTTACTAATGAAAAACTGTTTTTT. Its protein is CASKRQVTNEKLFF.

The sample holds many counts of this clonotype. The genes are TRBV10-3 and TRBJ1-1; the D is unclear. The V end lost 6 bases, the J end lost 2 bases, and 16 bases lay between the germline ends. Per the germline V gene, CDR1 is ENHRY and CDR2 is SYGVKD. The CDR3 is made up of 15 amino acids. CDR3 in DNA: TGTGCCATCAGACCCCTGGGGAGGCTCAACACTGAAGCTTTCTTT. Translation: CAIRPLGRLNTEAFF.

CDR3 in amino acids: CASSVAGRGSGDTQYF. The CDR3 coding sequence is TGTGCCAGCAGCGTAGCGGGGAGGGGGAGTGGAGATACGCAGTATTTT. J is TRBJ2-3 and V is TRBV9, with TRBD2 as a possible D gene (7 bases). There are 16 residues in the CDR3. CDR1 SGDLS and CDR2 YYNGEE come from the germline V gene. Trimming removed 0 bases at V and 5 bases at J, with 16 bases between.

The genes are TRBV20-1 and TRBJ2-5, with 10 positions matching TRBD2. CDR1 DFQATT and CDR2 SNEGSKA come from the germline V gene (reference sequence). V was pared by 1 base and J by 2 bases, with 7 bases of the junction left unmatched. This CDR3 contains 16 residues. CDR3 protein: CSARAERGGGQETQYF. CDR3 DNA: TGCAGTGCTAGAGCAGAGCGGGGGGGCGGTCAAGAGACCCAGTACTTC.

This clonotype came up many times. The chain carries TRBV19 and TRBJ2-3, with 10 nucleotides matching TRBD2. Germline CDR1 is LNHDA and CDR2 is SQIVND (reference sequence). V was clipped by 7 bases and J by 4 bases; unmatched bases: 11. The CDR3 extends over 16 amino acids. The CDR3 nucleotides are TGTGCCAGTAAATTTAGCGGGGGGCCATCCCCAGATACGCAGTATTTT. It translates to CASKFSGGPSPDTQYF. Filled out from reference TRBV19 and TRBJ2-3, the complete variable domain reads DGGITQSPKYLFRKEGQNVTLSCEQNLNHDAMYWYRQDPGQGLRLIYYSQIVNDFQKGDIAEGYSVSREKKESFPLTVTSAQKNPTAFYLCASKFSGGPSPDTQYFGPGTRLTVL.

This chain connects TRBV5-1 to TRBJ1-2; 7 nucleotides line up with TRBD1. The J segment lost 4 bases and the V segment lost 3 bases, leaving 6 bases of the junction unmatched. The length of the CDR3 is 14 residues. Germline CDR1 and CDR2: SGHRS and YFSETQ. The CDR3, as DNA: TGCGCCAGCAGCTCGGGGAGGGACAGCTATGGCTACACCTTC. Protein product: CASSSGRDSYGYTF.

This clonotype has ten or more counts. The rearrangement joins TRBV18 to TRBJ2-7, with no clear D. The CDR3 contains 12 residues. Germline V gene lookup returns CDR1 KGHSH and CDR2 LQKENI. V lost 2 bases, J lost 6 bases, and 8 bases lay in between. The CDR3 DNA reads as TGTGCCAGCTCACCATCGGCAGCCGAGCAGTACTTC. Protein sequence: CASSPSAAEQYF.

Ten or more counts support this clonotype. The genes are TRBV10-3 and TRBJ2-7, with a possible D match to TRBD2 (5 bases). The CDR3 runs to 11 residues. The V and J ends lost 8 bases and 5 bases respectively, with 10 bases between them. Germline loops: CDR1 ENHRY, CDR2 SYGVKD. CDR3 amino acids: CAIRDPDEQYF. CDR3 bases: TGTGCCATCCGGGATCCCGACGAGCAGTACTTC.

This clonotype appeared many times. V is TRBV15 and J is TRBJ1-2; D may be TRBD1 (5 bases). Germline assignment: CDR1 LNHNV and CDR2 YYDKDF (reference sequence). Between the trimmed V and J ends, which lost 0 bases and 8 bases, there was a span of 19 bases. The CDR3 consists of 16 residues. The DNA for the CDR3 is TGTGCCACCAGCAGAGATCTCTCCAGACTAACAGGCGGCTACACCTTC. It codes for CATSRDLSRLTGGYTF.

The J gene is TRBJ1-6, the V gene TRBV6-4; D is uncertain. The CDR3 runs 14 residues. Deletions cut 0 bases from V and 5 bases from J, with 5 bases between. Per germline, CDR1 MRHNA and CDR2 SNTAGT. The CDR3 here is CASSDSPDNSPLHF. In DNA, the CDR3 is TGTGCCAGCAGTGACTCGCCAGATAATTCACCCCTCCACTTT.

The rearrangement uses TRBV19 and TRBJ1-5; unclear D gene. The germline V gene encodes CDR1 LNHDA and CDR2 SQIVND (reference sequence). This CDR3 region has 12 residues. Trimming stripped 7 bases from V and 5 bases from J, with 9 bases between. The CDR3 DNA is TGTGCCAGTAATCGGGGAGATCAGCCCCAGCATTTT. This codes for CASNRGDQPQHF.